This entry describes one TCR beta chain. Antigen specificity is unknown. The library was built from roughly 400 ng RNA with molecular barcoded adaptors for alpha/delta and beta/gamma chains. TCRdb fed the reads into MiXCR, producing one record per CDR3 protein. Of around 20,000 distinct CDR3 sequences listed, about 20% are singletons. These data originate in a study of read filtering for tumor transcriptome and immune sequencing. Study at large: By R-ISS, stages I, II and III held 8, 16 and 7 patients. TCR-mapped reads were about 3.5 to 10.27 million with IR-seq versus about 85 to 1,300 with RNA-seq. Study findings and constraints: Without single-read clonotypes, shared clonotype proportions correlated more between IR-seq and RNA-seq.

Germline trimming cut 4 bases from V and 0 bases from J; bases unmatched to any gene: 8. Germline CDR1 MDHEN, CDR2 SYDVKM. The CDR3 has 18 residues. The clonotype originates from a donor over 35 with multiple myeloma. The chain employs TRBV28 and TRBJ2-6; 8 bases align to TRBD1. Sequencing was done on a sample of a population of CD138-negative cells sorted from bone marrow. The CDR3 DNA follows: TGTGCCAGCAGTTCTGGTCCAACAGGGGGCTCTGGGGCCAACGTCCTGACTTTC. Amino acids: CASSSGPTGGSGANVLTF.